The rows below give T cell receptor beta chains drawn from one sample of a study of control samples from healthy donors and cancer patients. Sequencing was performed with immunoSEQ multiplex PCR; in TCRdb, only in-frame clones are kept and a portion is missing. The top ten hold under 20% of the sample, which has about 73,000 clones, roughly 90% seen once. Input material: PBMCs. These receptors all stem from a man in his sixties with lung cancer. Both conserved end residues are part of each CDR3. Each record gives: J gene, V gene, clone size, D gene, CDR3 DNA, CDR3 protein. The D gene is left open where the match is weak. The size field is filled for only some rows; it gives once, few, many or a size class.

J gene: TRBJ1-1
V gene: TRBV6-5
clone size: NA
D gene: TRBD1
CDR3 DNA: TGTGCCAGCAGTCACAATGACAGGGTCCCTGAAGCTTTCTTT
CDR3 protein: CASSHNDRVPEAFF

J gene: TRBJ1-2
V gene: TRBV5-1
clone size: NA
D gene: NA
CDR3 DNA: TGCGCCAGCAGCTTGGCCACCTGGTATGGCTACACCTTC
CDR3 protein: CASSLATWYGYTF

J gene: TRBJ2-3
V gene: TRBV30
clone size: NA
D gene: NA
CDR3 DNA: TGTGCCTGGAGCGAGGGACGAGGGACGCAGTATTTT
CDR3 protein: CAWSEGRGTQYF

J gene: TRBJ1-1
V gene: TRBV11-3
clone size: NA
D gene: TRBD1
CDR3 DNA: TGTGCCAGCAGCTTAGGACAGGGTGGACTCTCGAACACTGAAGCTTTCTTT
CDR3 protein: CASSLGQGGLSNTEAFF

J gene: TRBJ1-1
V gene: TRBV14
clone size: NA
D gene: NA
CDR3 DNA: TGTGCCAGCAGCCAAGAGATAGAGTCAGTCCTTGGAGCTTTCTTT
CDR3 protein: CASSQEIESVLGAFF

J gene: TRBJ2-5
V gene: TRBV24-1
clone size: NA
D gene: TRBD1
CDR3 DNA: TGTGCCACCAGTGGGGACGGGACAGACGGGGAGACCCAGTACTTC
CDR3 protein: CATSGDGTDGETQYF

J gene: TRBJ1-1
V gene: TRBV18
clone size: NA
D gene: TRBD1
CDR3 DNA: TGTGCCAGCTCACCCATTTCCGGACAGGGAGGCAGGGCCACTGAAGCTTTCTTT
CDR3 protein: CASSPISGQGGRATEAFF

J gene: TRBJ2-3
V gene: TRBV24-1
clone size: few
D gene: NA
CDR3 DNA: TGTGCCACCAGTGCCACCCGGGACACACTCACAGATACGCAGTATTTT
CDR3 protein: CATSATRDTLTDTQYF

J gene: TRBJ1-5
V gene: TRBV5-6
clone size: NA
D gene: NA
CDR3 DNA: TGTGCCAGCAGCTTGGGAAGGTTTAGCAATCAGCCCCAGCATTTT
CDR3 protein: CASSLGRFSNQPQHF

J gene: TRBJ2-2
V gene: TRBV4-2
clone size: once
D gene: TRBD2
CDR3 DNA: TGTGCCAGCAGCCAAGAGGGACTAGCGGGAATCAACACCGGGGAGCTGTTTTTT
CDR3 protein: CASSQEGLAGINTGELFF

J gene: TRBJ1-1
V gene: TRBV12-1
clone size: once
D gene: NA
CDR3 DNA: TGTGCCAGCAGCGGAAATACAGTTAACACTGAAGCTTTCTTT
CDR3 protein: CASSGNTVNTEAFF

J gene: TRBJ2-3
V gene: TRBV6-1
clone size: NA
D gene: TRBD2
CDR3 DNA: TGTGCCAGCAGTGAAAGACTAGCGGGACGCACAGATACGCAGTATTTT
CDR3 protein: CASSERLAGRTDTQYF

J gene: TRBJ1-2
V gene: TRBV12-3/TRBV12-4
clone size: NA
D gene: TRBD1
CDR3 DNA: TGTGCCAGCAGGAGTGACAGGGGTTATGGCTACACCTTC
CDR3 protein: CASRSDRGYGYTF

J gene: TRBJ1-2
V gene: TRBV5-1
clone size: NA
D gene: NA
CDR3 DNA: TGCGCCAGCAGCTTTACGACGAATTACTATGGCTACACCTTC
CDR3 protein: CASSFTTNYYGYTF

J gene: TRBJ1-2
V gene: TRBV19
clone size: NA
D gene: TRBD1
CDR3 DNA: TGTGCCAGTAGTATAGCGACAGGGGGTTCCTATGGCTACACCTTC
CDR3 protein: CASSIATGGSYGYTF

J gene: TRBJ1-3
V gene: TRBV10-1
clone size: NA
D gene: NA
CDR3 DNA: TGCGCCAGCGGTGGCGTTGGAAACACCATATATTTT
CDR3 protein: CASGGVGNTIYF

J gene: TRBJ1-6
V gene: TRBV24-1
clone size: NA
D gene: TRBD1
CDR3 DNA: TGTGCCACCAGTGATTTACAGGGGGGAAATTCACCCCTCCACTTT
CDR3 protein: CATSDLQGGNSPLHF

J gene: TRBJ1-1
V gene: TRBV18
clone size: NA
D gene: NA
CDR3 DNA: TGTGCCAGCTCACCGAACTCCAGAGGGATGGGGGTGGACACTGAAGCTTTCTTT
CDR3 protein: CASSPNSRGMGVDTEAFF

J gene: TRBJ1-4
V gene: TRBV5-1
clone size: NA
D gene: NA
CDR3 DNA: TGCGCCAGCAGACTACAGGGTGTTGAAGAAAAACTGTTTTTT
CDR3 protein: CASRLQGVEEKLFF

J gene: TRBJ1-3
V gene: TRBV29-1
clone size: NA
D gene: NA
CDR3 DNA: TGCAGCGTTGGGACAGTGCGAAACACCATATATTTT
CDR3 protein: CSVGTVRNTIYF

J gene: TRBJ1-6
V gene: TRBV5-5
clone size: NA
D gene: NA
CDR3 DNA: TGTGCCAGCAGCTTCGACATTGGCTCACCCCTCCACTTT
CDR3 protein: CASSFDIGSPLHF

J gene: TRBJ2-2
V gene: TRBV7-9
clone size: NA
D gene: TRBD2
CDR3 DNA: TGTGCCAGCAGGGACGGTACGGGGGGGCCCACCGGGGAGCTGTTTTTT
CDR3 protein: CASRDGTGGPTGELFF

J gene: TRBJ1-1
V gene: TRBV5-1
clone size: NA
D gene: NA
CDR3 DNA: TGCGCCAGCAGCTTGGAGGCCGGGCGCATGAACACTGAAGCTTTCTTT
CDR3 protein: CASSLEAGRMNTEAFF

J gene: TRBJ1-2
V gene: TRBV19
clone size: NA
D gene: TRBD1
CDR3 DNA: TGTGCCAGTAGTATGGGGACAGTTGAAGGCTACACCTTC
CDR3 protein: CASSMGTVEGYTF

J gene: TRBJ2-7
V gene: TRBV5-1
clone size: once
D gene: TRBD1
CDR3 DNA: TGCGCCAGTCACCGGGACAGGGGACCTTACGAGCAGTACTTC
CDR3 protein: CASHRDRGPYEQYF